This T cell receptor beta chain stems from a study of blood T cell repertoires in COVID-19. Overall study context: The United States, Italy and Spain provided the acute and convalescent COVID-19 samples. T cells, B-cell-depleted T cells, or PBMCs supplied cDNA or gDNA.

CDR1 and CDR2 (germline): SGHRS, YFSETQ. The CDR3 contains 16 residues. J lost 4 bases, V lost 4 bases, and 4 bases had no gene match. As processed by the authors: Estimation of nucleated cell counts was performed using reference gene primer amplification. The data were produced by immunoSEQ multiplex PCR, yet TCRdb's version contains in-frame clones alone and is incomplete. For V, J and clone size, that table is used; D and trimming come from the DNA. The table shows some 210,000 clones, with 84% occurring only once. The sequence came from a woman in her forties or fifties with active or convalescent COVID-19. Source material: peripheral blood. This rearrangement joins TRBV5-1 to TRBJ2-5; 16 bases align to TRBD2. CDR3 protein: CASSGGLAGGAETQYF. In DNA form, the CDR3 reads TGCGCCAGCAGCGGGGGACTAGCGGGAGGGGCAGAGACCCAGTACTTC.